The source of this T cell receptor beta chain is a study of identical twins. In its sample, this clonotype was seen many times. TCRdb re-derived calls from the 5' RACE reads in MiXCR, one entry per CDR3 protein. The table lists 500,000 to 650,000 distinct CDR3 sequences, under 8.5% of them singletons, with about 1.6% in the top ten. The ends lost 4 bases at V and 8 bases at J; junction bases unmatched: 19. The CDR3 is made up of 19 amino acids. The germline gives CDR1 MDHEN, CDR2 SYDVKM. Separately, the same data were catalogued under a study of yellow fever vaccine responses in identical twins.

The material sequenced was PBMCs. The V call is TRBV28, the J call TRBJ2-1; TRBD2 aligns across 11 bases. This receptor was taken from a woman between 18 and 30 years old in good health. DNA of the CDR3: TGTGCCAGCAGTTCACCCCCACTAGCGGGGGCTTCAATCGGGGATGAGCAGTTCTTC. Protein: CASSSPPLAGASIGDEQFF.